The entry that follows covers one TCR beta chain sequence. This entry comes from a study of tumor-infiltrating lymphocytes in oesophageal squamous cell carcinoma. J was trimmed by 7 bases and V by 2 bases; bases with no gene match: 9. The CDR3 loop spans 16 amino acids. Germline V lookup: CDR1 MNHNY, CDR2 SVGAGI (reference sequence). TCRdb re-derived calls from the PCR reads in MiXCR, one entry per CDR3 protein. The profile shows 15,000 to 20,000 distinct CDR3 sequences, roughly 46% of them singletons. Sequenced material: blood. The sequence was obtained from a female donor with esophageal squamous cell carcinoma. This chain joins TRBV6-6 and TRBJ1-5, with TRBD1 matching 9 bases. The CDR3 nucleotides read TGTGCCAGCAGTTACCCTAACAGGGGGCGACGGCAGCCCCAGCATTTT. Protein product: CASSYPNRGRRQPQHF.